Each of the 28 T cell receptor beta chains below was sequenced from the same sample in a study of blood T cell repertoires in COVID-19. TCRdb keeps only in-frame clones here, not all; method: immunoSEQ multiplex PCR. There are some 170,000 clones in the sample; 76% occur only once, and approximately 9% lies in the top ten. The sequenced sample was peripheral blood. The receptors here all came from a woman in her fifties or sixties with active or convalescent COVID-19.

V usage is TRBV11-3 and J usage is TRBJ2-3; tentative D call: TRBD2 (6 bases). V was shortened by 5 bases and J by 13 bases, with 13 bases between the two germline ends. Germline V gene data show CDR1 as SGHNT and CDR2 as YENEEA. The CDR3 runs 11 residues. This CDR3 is CASSTGVIKYF. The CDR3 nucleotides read TGTGCCAGCAGCACGGGGGTAATTAAGTATTTT.

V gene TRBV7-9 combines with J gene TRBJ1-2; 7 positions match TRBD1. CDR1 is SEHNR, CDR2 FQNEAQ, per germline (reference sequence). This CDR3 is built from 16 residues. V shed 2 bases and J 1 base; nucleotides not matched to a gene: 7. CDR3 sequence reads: CASSLKVAGGNYGYTF. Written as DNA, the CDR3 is TGTGCCAGCAGCTTAAAGGTGGCAGGGGGTAACTATGGCTACACCTTC.

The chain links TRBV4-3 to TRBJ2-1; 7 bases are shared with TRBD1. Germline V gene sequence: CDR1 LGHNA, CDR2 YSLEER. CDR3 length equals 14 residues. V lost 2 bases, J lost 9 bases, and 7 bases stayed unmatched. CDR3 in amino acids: CASSQQDRASEQFF. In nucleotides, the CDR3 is TGCGCCAGCAGCCAACAAGACAGGGCAAGTGAGCAGTTCTTC.

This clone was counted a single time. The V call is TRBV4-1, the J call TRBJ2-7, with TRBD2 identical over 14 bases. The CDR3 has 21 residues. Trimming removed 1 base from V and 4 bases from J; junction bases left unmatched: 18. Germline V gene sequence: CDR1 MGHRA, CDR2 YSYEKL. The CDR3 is CASSQVRFGTSGRVILYEQYF. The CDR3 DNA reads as TGCGCCAGCAGCCAAGTCAGATTTGGGACTAGCGGGAGAGTTATCCTATACGAGCAGTACTTC.

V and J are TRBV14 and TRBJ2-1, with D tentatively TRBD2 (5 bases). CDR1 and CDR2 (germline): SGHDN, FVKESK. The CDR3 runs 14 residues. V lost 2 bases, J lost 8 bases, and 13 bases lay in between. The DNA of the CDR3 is TGTGCCAGCAGCCAACAGGCAGGACTCGATGAGCAGTTCTTC. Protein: CASSQQAGLDEQFF.

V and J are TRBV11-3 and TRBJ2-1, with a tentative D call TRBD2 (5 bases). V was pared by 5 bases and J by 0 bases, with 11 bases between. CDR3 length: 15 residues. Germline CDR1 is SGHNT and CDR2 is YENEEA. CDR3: CASSPAGSSYNEQFF. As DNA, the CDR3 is TGTGCCAGCAGCCCGGCTGGGAGCTCCTACAATGAGCAGTTCTTC.

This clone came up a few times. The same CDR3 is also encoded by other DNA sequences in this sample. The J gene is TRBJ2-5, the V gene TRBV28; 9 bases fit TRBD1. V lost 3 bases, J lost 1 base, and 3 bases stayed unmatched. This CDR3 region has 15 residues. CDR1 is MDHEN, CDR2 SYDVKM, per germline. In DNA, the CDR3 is TGTGCCAGCAGTTTGACAGGGGGAGGCCAAGAGACCCAGTACTTC. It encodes CASSLTGGGQETQYF.

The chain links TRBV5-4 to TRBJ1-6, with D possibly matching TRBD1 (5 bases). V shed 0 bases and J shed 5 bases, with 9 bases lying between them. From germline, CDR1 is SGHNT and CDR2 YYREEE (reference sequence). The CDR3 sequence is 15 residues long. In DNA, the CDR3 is TGTGCCAGCAGCTTGGACAGGAAACATAATTCACCCCTCCACTTT. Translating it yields CASSLDRKHNSPLHF.

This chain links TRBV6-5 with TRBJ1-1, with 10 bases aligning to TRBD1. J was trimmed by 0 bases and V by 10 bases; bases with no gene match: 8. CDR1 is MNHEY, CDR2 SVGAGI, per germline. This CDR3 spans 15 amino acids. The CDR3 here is CATTKDRGMNTEAFF. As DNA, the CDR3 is TGTGCCACCACGAAGGACAGGGGGATGAACACTGAAGCTTTCTTT.

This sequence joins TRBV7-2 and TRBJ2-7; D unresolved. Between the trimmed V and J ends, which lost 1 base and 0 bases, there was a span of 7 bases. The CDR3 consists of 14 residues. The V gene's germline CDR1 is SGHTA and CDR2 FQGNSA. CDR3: CASSLGPSSYEQYF. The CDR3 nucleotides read TGTGCCAGCAGCTTAGGTCCGAGCTCCTACGAGCAGTACTTC.

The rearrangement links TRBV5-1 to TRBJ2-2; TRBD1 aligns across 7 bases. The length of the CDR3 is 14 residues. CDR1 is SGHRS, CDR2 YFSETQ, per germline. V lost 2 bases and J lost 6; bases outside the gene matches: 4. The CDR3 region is CASSLDRVAGELFF. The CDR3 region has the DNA TGCGCCAGCAGCTTAGACAGGGTGGCCGGGGAGCTGTTTTTT.

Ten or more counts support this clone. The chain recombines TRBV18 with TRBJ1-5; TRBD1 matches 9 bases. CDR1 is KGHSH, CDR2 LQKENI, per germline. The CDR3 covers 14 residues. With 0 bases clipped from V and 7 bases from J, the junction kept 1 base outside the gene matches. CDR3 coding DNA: TGTGCCAGCTCACCACCTGACAGGGGGCAGCCCCAGCATTTT. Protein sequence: CASSPPDRGQPQHF.

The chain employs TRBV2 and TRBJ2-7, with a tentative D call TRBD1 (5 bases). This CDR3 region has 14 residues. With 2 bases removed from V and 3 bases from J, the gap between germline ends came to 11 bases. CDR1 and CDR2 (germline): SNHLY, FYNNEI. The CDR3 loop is CASSEKGIGYEQYF. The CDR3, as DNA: TGTGCCAGCAGTGAAAAGGGGATCGGCTACGAGCAGTACTTC.

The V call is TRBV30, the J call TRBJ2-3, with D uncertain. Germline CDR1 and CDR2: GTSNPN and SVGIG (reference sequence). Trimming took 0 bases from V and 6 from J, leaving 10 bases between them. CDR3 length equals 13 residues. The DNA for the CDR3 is TGTGCCTGGAGTGTATACAGTGGGGATACGCAGTATTTT. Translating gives CAWSVYSGDTQYF. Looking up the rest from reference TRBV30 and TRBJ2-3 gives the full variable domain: SQTIHQWPATLVQPVGSPLSLECTVEGTSNPNLYWYRQAAGRGLQLLFYSVGIGQISSEVPQNLSASRPQDRQFILSSKKLLLSDSGFYLCAWSVYSGDTQYFGPGTRLTVL.

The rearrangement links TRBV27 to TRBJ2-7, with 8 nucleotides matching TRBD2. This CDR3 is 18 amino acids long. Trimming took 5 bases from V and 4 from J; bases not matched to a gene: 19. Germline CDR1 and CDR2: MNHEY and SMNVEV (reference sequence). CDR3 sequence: CASSLASNPGGPAYEQYF. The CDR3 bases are TGTGCCAGCAGTCTGGCCTCTAATCCGGGAGGGCCTGCATACGAGCAGTACTTC.

The CDR3 DNA reads as TGTGCCTGGAGCCGGGGACAGGGTATCACCGGGGAGCTGTTTTTT. This translates into CAWSRGQGITGELFF. The V gene is TRBV30, the J gene TRBJ2-2; 9 bases agree with TRBD1. Trimming at V came to 3 bases and at J to 4 bases, leaving 6 bases not matched to a gene. The germline CDR1 and CDR2 sequences are GTSNPN and SVGIG (reference sequence). There are 15 residues in the CDR3.

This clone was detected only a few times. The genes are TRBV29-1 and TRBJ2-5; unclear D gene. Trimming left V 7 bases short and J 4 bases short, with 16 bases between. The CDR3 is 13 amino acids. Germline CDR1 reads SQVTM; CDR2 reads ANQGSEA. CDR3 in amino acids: CSGAPEMGETQYF. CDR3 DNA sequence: TGCAGCGGGGCCCCAGAGATGGGAGAGACCCAGTACTTC.

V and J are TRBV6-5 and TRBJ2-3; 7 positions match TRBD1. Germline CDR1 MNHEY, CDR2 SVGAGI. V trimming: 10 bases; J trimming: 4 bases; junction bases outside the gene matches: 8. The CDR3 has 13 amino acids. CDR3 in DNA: TGTGCCACAGAAGGGGGCACCCCAGATACGCAGTATTTT. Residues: CATEGGTPDTQYF.

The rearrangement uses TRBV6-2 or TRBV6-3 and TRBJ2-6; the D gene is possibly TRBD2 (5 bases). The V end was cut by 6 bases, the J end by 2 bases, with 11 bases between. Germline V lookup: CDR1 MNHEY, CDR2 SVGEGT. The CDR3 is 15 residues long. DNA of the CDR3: TGTGCCAGCAGCCTTGGACTTACTGGGGCCAACGTCCTGACTTTC. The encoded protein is CASSLGLTGANVLTF.

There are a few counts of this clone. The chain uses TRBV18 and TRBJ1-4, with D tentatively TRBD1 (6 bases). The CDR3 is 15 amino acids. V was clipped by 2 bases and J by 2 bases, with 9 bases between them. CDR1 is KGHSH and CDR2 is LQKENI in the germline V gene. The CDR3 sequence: CASSPNRDTNEKLFF. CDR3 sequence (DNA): TGTGCCAGCTCACCAAACAGGGATACTAATGAAAAACTGTTTTTT.

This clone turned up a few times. In DNA form, the CDR3 reads TGTGCCAGCAGCCGATTAGAGAGGGACAGGGATGGCTACACCTTC. It encodes CASSRLERDRDGYTF. J is TRBJ1-2 and V is TRBV7-6, with TRBD1 matching 9 bases. Germline values: CDR1 SGHVS, CDR2 FNYEAQ. J gave up 6 bases and V 5 bases, and 10 bases lay outside the gene matches. The CDR3 spans 15 residues.

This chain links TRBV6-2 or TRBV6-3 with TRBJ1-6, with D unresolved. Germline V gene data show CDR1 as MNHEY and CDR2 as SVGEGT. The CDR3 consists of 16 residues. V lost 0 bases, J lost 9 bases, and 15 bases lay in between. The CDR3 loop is CASSYSSRGSSSPLHF. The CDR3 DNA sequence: TGTGCCAGCAGTTACTCTTCACGAGGATCAAGTTCACCCCTCCACTTT.

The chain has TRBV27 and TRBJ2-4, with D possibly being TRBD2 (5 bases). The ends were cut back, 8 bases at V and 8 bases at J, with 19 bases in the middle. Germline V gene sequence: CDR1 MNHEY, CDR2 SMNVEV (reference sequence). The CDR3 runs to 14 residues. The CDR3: CASGRRSNDYIQYF. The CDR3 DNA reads TGTGCCAGCGGCCGGAGGTCGAATGATTACATTCAGTACTTC.

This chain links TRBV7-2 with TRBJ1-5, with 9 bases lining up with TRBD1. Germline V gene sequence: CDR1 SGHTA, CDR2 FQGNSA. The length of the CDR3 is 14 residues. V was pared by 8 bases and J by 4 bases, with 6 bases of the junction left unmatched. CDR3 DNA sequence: TGTGCCAGCGGCAAGACAGGGGGAAATCAGCCCCAGCATTTT. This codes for CASGKTGGNQPQHF.

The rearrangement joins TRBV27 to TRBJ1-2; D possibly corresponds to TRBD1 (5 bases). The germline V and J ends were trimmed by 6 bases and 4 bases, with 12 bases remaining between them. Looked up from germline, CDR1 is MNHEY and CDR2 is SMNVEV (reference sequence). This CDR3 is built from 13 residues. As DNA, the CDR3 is TGTGCCAGCAGCCCACCAGGGTCCTATGGCTACACCTTC. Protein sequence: CASSPPGSYGYTF.

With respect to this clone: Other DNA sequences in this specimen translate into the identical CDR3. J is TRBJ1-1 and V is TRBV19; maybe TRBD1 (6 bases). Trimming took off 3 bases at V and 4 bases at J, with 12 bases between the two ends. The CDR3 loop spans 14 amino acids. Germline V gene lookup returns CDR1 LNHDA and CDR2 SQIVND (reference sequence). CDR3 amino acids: CASSIGGAGTEAFF. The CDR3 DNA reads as TGTGCCAGTAGTATTGGGGGGGCTGGCACTGAAGCTTTCTTT.

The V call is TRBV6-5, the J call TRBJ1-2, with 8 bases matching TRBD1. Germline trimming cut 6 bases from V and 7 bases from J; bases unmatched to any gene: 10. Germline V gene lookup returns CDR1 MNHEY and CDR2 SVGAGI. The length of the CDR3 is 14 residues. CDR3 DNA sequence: TGTGCCAGCAGCCGCCGCCAGGGGGCTTCTGGCTACACCTTC. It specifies CASSRRQGASGYTF.

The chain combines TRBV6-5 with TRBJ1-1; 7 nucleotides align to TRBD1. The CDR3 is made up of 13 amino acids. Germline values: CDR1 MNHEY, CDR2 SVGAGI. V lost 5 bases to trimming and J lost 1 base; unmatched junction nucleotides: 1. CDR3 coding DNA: TGTGCCAGCAGTAGACAGGGGAACACTGAAGCTTTCTTT. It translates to CASSRQGNTEAFF.